The 4 T cell receptor beta chains below come from one sample, sequenced in a study of shared clonotypes between healthy human individuals. The protocol was immunoSEQ multiplex PCR, while the TCRdb copy is restricted to in-frame clones and leaves out a portion. The profile shows some 1,100,000 clones, around 78% of them singletons. The sample comprised memory CD4+ T cells from PBMCs. Subset given: CD45RA-negative fraction. These receptor sequences come from a man aged 18 to 35 in good health. Some clones in this sample may be carry-over from other donors' samples.

The chain employs TRBV28 and TRBJ1-2; D gene unclear. Germline V CDR1 and CDR2: MDHEN, SYDVKM. The CDR3 runs 13 residues. Trimming shortened V by 5 bases and J by 0 bases, and 7 bases separated the two germline ends. The CDR3 DNA is TGTGCCAGCAGTAAATCCCCTAACTATGGCTACACCTTC. Protein: CASSKSPNYGYTF.

The chain recombines TRBV28 with TRBJ2-2; D is ambiguous. V was pared by 7 bases and J by 0 bases, with 15 bases between. Germline assignment: CDR1 MDHEN and CDR2 SYDVKM. This CDR3 has 16 amino acids. This CDR3 reads CASNGPAASNTGELFF. As DNA, the CDR3 is TGTGCCAGCAATGGCCCGGCAGCTTCGAACACCGGGGAGCTGTTTTTT.

Notes on this clone: Within the sample, other DNA sequences also encode this same CDR3. This chain joins TRBV6-5 and TRBJ2-7, with 8 bases lining up with TRBD1. CDR1 MNHEY and CDR2 SVGAGI come from the germline V gene. This CDR3 has 15 residues. Unmatched junction bases numbered 7, after V lost 2 bases and J lost 4 bases. For the CDR3, the DNA is TGTGCCAGCAGTTACAGTGGGCAGGGGGCTTACGAGCAGTACTTC. Translating gives CASSYSGQGAYEQYF.

The chain combines TRBV19 with TRBJ2-7; no firm D call. CDR3 length: 14 residues. V was pared by 5 bases and J by 2 bases, with 13 bases between. Germline V gives CDR1 LNHDA, CDR2 SQIVND (reference sequence). The CDR3, as DNA: TGTGCCAGTAGTGAGACATCCCTCCCCTACGAGCAGTACTTC. Its translation is CASSETSLPYEQYF.